The 25 T cell receptor beta chains presented below share a single source sample, sequenced in a study of T-cell reconstitution after alpha-beta-depleted transplantation in children. Preparation of the TCRbeta library involved a method that used unique molecular identifiers. TCRdb itself ran the PCR reads through MiXCR, one entry per CDR3 protein. The sample holds around 60,000 distinct CDR3 sequences, 44% seen once. Sequences were derived from PBMCs, mostly from graft donor cells, sampled 360 days after TCRalphabeta/CD19-depleted stem cell transplant. The source is a male patient aged 5 to 17 who had a stem cell transplant for acute lymphoblastic leukemia, so the T cells may come from the graft donor.

This chain links TRBV4-3 with TRBJ2-2; D unclear. This CDR3 is built from 17 residues. Trimming stripped 0 bases from V and 4 bases from J, with 15 bases between. The germline V gene has CDR1 LGHNA and CDR2 YSLEER. Written as DNA, the CDR3 is TGCGCCAGCAGCCAAGATAACTCACGGTCTCTCACCGGGGAGCTGTTTTTT. Encoded protein: CASSQDNSRSLTGELFF.

This clonotype was seen a few times. The CDR3 nucleotides read TGTGCCAGCAGCTTAGTTCGGGAGACCCAGTACTTC. Protein product: CASSLVRETQYF. The rearrangement uses TRBV11-2 and TRBJ2-5; D is unresolved. The CDR3 contains 12 residues. Per the germline V gene, CDR1 is SGHAT and CDR2 is FQNNGV. V lost 1 base to trimming and J lost 5 bases, with 5 bases between them.

The sample holds a few counts of this clonotype. The rearrangement links TRBV28 to TRBJ2-3; 9 nucleotides line up with TRBD2. Germline loops: CDR1 MDHEN, CDR2 SYDVKM. The CDR3 runs 17 residues. Trimming cost V 6 bases and J 4 bases; bases outside gene matches: 14. The CDR3 protein is CASSPFFGREGPDTQYF. The CDR3 bases are TGTGCCAGCAGCCCCTTTTTCGGGCGGGAGGGCCCAGATACGCAGTATTTT.

Note on this clonotype: This may be a read error, as it is one base from a much larger clone. The chain uses TRBV3-1 and TRBJ2-7; 8 bases align to TRBD1. This CDR3 has 14 amino acids. V lost 4 bases to trimming and J lost 2 bases; unmatched junction nucleotides: 4. Germline values: CDR1 LGHDT, CDR2 YNNKEL (reference sequence). This CDR3 reads CASSPGQVPYEQYF. The CDR3 nucleotides are TGTGCCAGCAGCCCGGGACAGGTGCCCTACGAGCAGTACTTC.

The V gene is TRBV28, the J gene TRBJ2-7; 10 positions match TRBD1. The germline V gene has CDR1 MDHEN and CDR2 SYDVKM. The length of the CDR3 is 16 residues. With 3 bases clipped from V and 3 bases from J, the junction kept 8 bases outside the gene matches. The CDR3 DNA reads as TGTGCCAGCAGTTTTATAGCCGGGACAGGGGACTACGAGCAGTACTTC. As protein: CASSFIAGTGDYEQYF.

The rearrangement links TRBV5-1 to TRBJ2-7; D ambiguous. The CDR3 is 13 residues long. V shed 0 bases and J shed 6 bases, with 10 bases lying between them. Looked up from germline, CDR1 is SGHRS and CDR2 is YFSETQ. CDR3 bases: TGCGCCAGCAGCTTGGACCTAGGTCTCGAGCAGTACTTC. Translating it yields CASSLDLGLEQYF. The entire variable domain, with the rest obtained from reference TRBV5-1 and TRBJ2-7, is as follows: KAGVTQTPRYLIKTRGQQVTLSCSPISGHRSVSWYQQTPGQGLQFLFEYFSETQRNKGNFPGRFSGRQFSNSRSEMNVSTLELGDSALYLCASSLDLGLEQYFGPGTRLTVT.

This chain links TRBV28 with TRBJ2-6; perhaps TRBD2 as D (6 bases). There are 16 residues in the CDR3. Germline V gives CDR1 MDHEN, CDR2 SYDVKM. V lost 1 base and J 3 bases, leaving 10 bases between the germline ends. The CDR3 sequence is CASSLYEGGGANVLTF. The CDR3 DNA is TGTGCCAGCAGTTTATACGAGGGAGGTGGGGCCAACGTCCTGACTTTC. Combining the CDR3 with reference TRBV28 and TRBJ2-6 gives the whole variable domain DVKVTQSSRYLVKRTGEKVFLECVQDMDHENMFWYRQDPGLGLRLIYFSYDVKMKEKGDIPEGYSVSREKKERFSLILESASTNQTSMYLCASSLYEGGGANVLTFGAGSRLTVL.

The chain joins TRBV20-1 to TRBJ2-2; 8 bases fit TRBD1. J was trimmed by 2 bases and V by 6 bases; bases with no gene match: 5. Germline CDR1 reads DFQATT; CDR2 reads SNEGSKA (reference sequence). The CDR3 is made up of 14 amino acids. CDR3 in amino acids: CSALDRGNTGELFF. CDR3 in DNA: TGCAGTGCCCTCGACAGGGGAAACACCGGGGAGCTGTTTTTT.

This sequence joins TRBV11-1 and TRBJ2-7; no clear D gene. Trimming left V 8 bases short and J 6 bases short, with 14 bases between. The CDR3 is 12 residues long. Germline CDR1 SGHAT, CDR2 FQDESV (reference sequence). The CDR3 protein is CASSHWTFEQYF. The CDR3 DNA sequence: TGTGCCAGCTCCCACTGGACGTTCGAGCAGTACTTC.

This rearrangement joins TRBV29-1 to TRBJ2-2; D is unclear. The V end was cut by 7 bases, the J end by 0 bases, with 18 bases between. The CDR3 has 16 residues. Germline V gene data show CDR1 as SQVTM and CDR2 as ANQGSEA. CDR3 protein: CSALWSDFTNTGELFF. The CDR3 DNA reads TGCAGCGCCCTATGGAGTGACTTTACGAACACCGGGGAGCTGTTTTTT.

CDR3 protein: CSVEDWSEAFF. The CDR3 coding sequence is TGCAGCGTTGAAGATTGGAGTGAAGCTTTCTTT. The chain couples TRBV29-1 to TRBJ1-1, with D unresolved. Per the germline V gene, CDR1 is SQVTM and CDR2 is ANQGSEA. V gave up 0 bases and J gave up 7 bases, with 6 bases separating them. The CDR3 is 11 amino acids.

V and J are TRBV5-1 and TRBJ2-7, with a possible D match to TRBD2 (6 bases). The germline V gene encodes CDR1 SGHRS and CDR2 YFSETQ. V gave up 5 bases and J gave up 3 bases, with 18 bases separating them. The CDR3 extends over 15 amino acids. The CDR3 DNA follows: TGCGCCAGCAGTTTACCGGAGGAGGGTAGCTACGAGCAGTACTTC. Translation gives CASSLPEEGSYEQYF.

The J gene is TRBJ2-2, the V gene TRBV27; D unresolved. Germline V gene sequence: CDR1 MNHEY, CDR2 SMNVEV (reference sequence). The CDR3 has 15 amino acids. V was cut by 5 bases and J by 1 base, with 11 bases left in between. The CDR3 reads CASSLELMNTGELFF. The CDR3 bases are TGTGCCAGCAGTCTCGAACTTATGAACACCGGGGAGCTGTTTTTT.

Comment on this clonotype: Germline and junction disagree at one end, which may indicate a read error. The chain uses TRBV20-1 and TRBJ1-2; no firm D call. CDR3 size: 8 residues. Germline CDR1 DFQATT, CDR2 SNEGSKA (reference sequence). The CDR3 coding sequence is TGCAGTGCTCGAGATTCCGCCTTC. Translated, it gives CSARDSAF.

The rearrangement links TRBV10-3 to TRBJ1-6; TRBD1 aligns across 10 bases. CDR3 length: 14 amino acids. With 11 bases clipped from V and 9 bases from J, the junction kept 10 bases outside the gene matches. Germline V lookup: CDR1 ENHRY, CDR2 SYGVKD. DNA of the CDR3: TGTGCCGTCCGACAGGGGGCGATAAGTTCACCCCTCCACTTT. It yields the protein CAVRQGAISSPLHF.

This clonotype has just a few counts. This chain connects TRBV12-3 or TRBV12-4 to TRBJ1-5; D is unclear. This CDR3 spans 13 amino acids. V was trimmed by 3 bases and J by 4 bases, leaving 7 bases between them. CDR3 loop: CASSLGRNQPQHF. CDR3 in DNA: TGTGCCAGCAGTTTGGGCAGAAATCAGCCCCAGCATTTT.

The V and J genes are TRBV28 and TRBJ2-5; TRBD1 aligns across 9 bases. CDR1 MDHEN and CDR2 SYDVKM come from the germline V gene. Germline trimming cut 6 bases from V and 3 bases from J; bases unmatched to any gene: 8. The CDR3 runs 15 residues. CDR3 sequence: CASRPKQGAEETQYF. For the CDR3, the DNA is TGTGCCAGCAGGCCCAAACAGGGGGCCGAAGAGACCCAGTACTTC.

The gene calls are TRBV9 and TRBJ2-1, with 12 nucleotides matching TRBD2. From germline, CDR1 is SGDLS and CDR2 YYNGEE. The CDR3 consists of 13 residues. The V segment lost 6 bases and the J segment 14 bases; nucleotides outside the gene matches: 9. The CDR3 loop is CASTASGRATKFF. The CDR3 DNA follows: TGTGCCAGCACCGCTAGCGGGAGGGCCACTAAGTTCTTC.

The V and J genes are TRBV5-6 and TRBJ2-7, with TRBD2 as a possible D gene (6 bases). The length of the CDR3 is 15 residues. From germline, CDR1 is SGHDT and CDR2 YYEEEE. V lost 3 bases and J 3 bases, leaving 16 bases between the germline ends. In DNA, the CDR3 is TGTGCCAGCAGCTCCCGGGGGAGGACGGACTACGAGCAGTACTTC. Amino acids: CASSSRGRTDYEQYF. Full variable domain (outside the CDR3, taken from reference TRBV5-6 and TRBJ2-7): DAGVTQSPTHLIKTRGQQVTLRCSPKSGHDTVSWYQQALGQGPQFIFQYYEEEERQRGNFPDRFSGHQFPNYSSELNVNALLLGDSALYLCASSSRGRTDYEQYFGPGTRLTVT.

This clonotype was picked up a small number of times. CDR3 DNA: TGTGCCACCAGCAGGGGCGAGGACGGGGACCAAGAGACCCAGTACTTC. The encoded protein is CATSRGEDGDQETQYF. The V gene is TRBV15, the J gene TRBJ2-5; tentatively, D is TRBD2 (5 bases). Germline V gene sequence: CDR1 LNHNV, CDR2 YYDKDF (reference sequence). V dropped 3 bases and J dropped 0 bases, with 14 bases sitting between them. CDR3 length: 16 residues. The full variable domain, completed using reference TRBV15 and TRBJ2-5, is DAMVIQNPRYQVTQFGKPVTLSCSQTLNHNVMYWYQQKSSQAPKLLFHYYDKDFNNEADTPDNFQSRRPNTSFCFLDIRSPGLGDTAMYLCATSRGEDGDQETQYFGPGTRLLVL.

This chain joins TRBV6-1 and TRBJ2-5; TRBD1 matches 7 bases. Trimming took 2 bases from V and 5 from J; bases not matched to a gene: 8. Germline values: CDR1 MNHNS, CDR2 SASEGT. CDR3 length: 15 residues. CDR3 residues: CASSERPQGLETQYF. In nucleotides, the CDR3 is TGTGCCAGCAGTGAACGGCCACAGGGGTTGGAGACCCAGTACTTC.

With regard to this clonotype: Mismatch with germline at one junction end may stem from a read error. The rearrangement links TRBV11-2 to TRBJ1-4; D remains unclear. Germline V gene lookup returns CDR1 SGHAT and CDR2 FQNNGV. The CDR3 is 15 residues long. The CDR3 DNA follows: TGTGCCAGCAGCACCCGATGGGAGGCTAACGAAAAACTGTTTTTT. This translates into CASSTRWEANEKLFF.

V is TRBV2 and J is TRBJ2-5; the D gene is possibly TRBD1 (6 bases). Germline-derived CDR1 and CDR2 are SNHLY and FYNNEI. The CDR3 is 14 amino acids. Trimming pared 7 bases from V and 4 bases from J, leaving 16 bases between. This CDR3 reads CASTGTFLRETQYF. CDR3 bases: TGTGCCAGCACCGGGACATTCCTGAGAGAGACCCAGTACTTC.

V gene TRBV7-2 combines with J gene TRBJ2-5; 8 bases match TRBD1. Trimming at V came to 5 bases and at J to 5 bases, leaving 7 bases not matched to a gene. The CDR3 covers 14 residues. Germline lookup yields CDR1 SGHTA and CDR2 FQGNSA. The CDR3 nucleotides read TGTGCCAGCAGCCCGGACAGGGTGAGGGAGACCCAGTACTTC. Its protein is CASSPDRVRETQYF.

J is TRBJ2-2 and V is TRBV7-9; D is ambiguous. Trimming left V 5 bases short and J 1 base short, with 17 bases between. Per germline, CDR1 SEHNR and CDR2 FQNEAQ (reference sequence). The CDR3 is made up of 17 amino acids. CDR3 nucleotide sequence: TGTGCCAGCAGCCCCGGGTCAGGAGATTGGAACACCGGGGAGCTGTTTTTT. Translated: CASSPGSGDWNTGELFF.